These T cell receptor beta chains were read from a single sample in a study of blood T cell repertoires in COVID-19. Only in-frame clones appear in the TCRdb table, and some are missing; sequencing was by immunoSEQ multiplex PCR. The data hold more than 200,000 clones, with 85% to 90% observed a single time. The specimen was peripheral blood. Receptors were obtained from a man older than 75 with acute or convalescent COVID-19. The CDR3 runs from the conserved cysteine through the conserved F or W. A D gene is named only where the DNA matches it firmly. A clone size is listed for some rows: how often the clone was seen (once, few, many), or a class if it is expanded.

V: TRBV18
D: TRBD1
size: NA
J: TRBJ2-5
DNA: TGTGCCAGCTCACCCGGACAGGGCCAAGAGACCCAGTACTTC
CDR3: CASSPGQGQETQYF

V: TRBV4-1
D: NA
size: NA
J: TRBJ1-2
DNA: TGCGCCAGCAGTCCTTCGATAGGGGCGACCTATGGCTACACCTTC
CDR3: CASSPSIGATYGYTF

V: TRBV6-5
D: TRBD1
size: NA
J: TRBJ2-7
DNA: TGTGCCAGCAGTCGGTCCGGGACAGGAGTCTACGAGCAGTACTTC
CDR3: CASSRSGTGVYEQYF

V: TRBV19
D: TRBD2
size: NA
J: TRBJ2-3
DNA: TGTGCCAGTAGCCTTAGCGGGAGTGGGGGAGATACGCAGTATTTT
CDR3: CASSLSGSGGDTQYF

V: TRBV5-4
D: TRBD2
size: NA
J: TRBJ2-2
DNA: TGTGCCAGCACCGGGGGGGGCGCCCCGACCGGGGAGCTGTTTTTT
CDR3: CASTGGGAPTGELFF

V: TRBV24-1
D: TRBD2
size: NA
J: TRBJ2-1
DNA: TGTGCCACCAGTGATCGGACTAGCGGGAGAGGTACCAATGAGCAGTTCTTC
CDR3: CATSDRTSGRGTNEQFF

V: TRBV9
D: TRBD1
size: NA
J: TRBJ2-1
DNA: TGTGCCAGCAGCGTCGAGGGGGCGTTATACAATGAGCAGTTCTTC
CDR3: CASSVEGALYNEQFF

V: TRBV6-2/TRBV6-3
D: NA
size: NA
J: TRBJ1-2
DNA: TGTGCCAGCAGTTACCCCGGGACAACGTCCTCTAACTATGGCTACACCTTC
CDR3: CASSYPGTTSSNYGYTF

V: TRBV2
D: NA
size: NA
J: TRBJ1-4
DNA: TGTGCCAGCTACAGGTACTCTAATGAAAAACTGTTTTTT
CDR3: CASYRYSNEKLFF

V: TRBV19
D: TRBD1
size: NA
J: TRBJ1-2
DNA: TGTGCCAGTAGTATAGATACAGGGGTAAGCTATGGCTACACCTTC
CDR3: CASSIDTGVSYGYTF

V: TRBV5-6
D: NA
size: NA
J: TRBJ1-5
DNA: TGTGCCAGCAGCCGTACGGGGGTGGCTCAGCCCCAGCATTTT
CDR3: CASSRTGVAQPQHF

V: TRBV5-1
D: TRBD1
size: NA
J: TRBJ2-1
DNA: TGCGCCAGCAGCTGGGCCGGGACAGGGGGTAATGAGCAGTTCTTC
CDR3: CASSWAGTGGNEQFF

V: TRBV28
D: TRBD1
size: NA
J: TRBJ1-2
DNA: TGTGCCACTGGGACAGGGGGGTCCTATGGCTACACCTTC
CDR3: CATGTGGSYGYTF

V: TRBV7-9
D: NA
size: NA
J: TRBJ1-2
DNA: TGTGCCAGCAGCGTAGGGACATACTATGGCTACACCTTC
CDR3: CASSVGTYYGYTF

V: TRBV6-5
D: TRBD1
size: NA
J: TRBJ1-6
DNA: TGTGCCAGCAGAGACACCGGGACAGGGACACCCCTCCACTTT
CDR3: CASRDTGTGTPLHF

V: TRBV4-3
D: NA
size: NA
J: TRBJ2-6
DNA: TGCGCCAGCAGCCAAGGGCAGGGATTCTTCTGGACCGGGGCCAACGTCCTGACTTTC
CDR3: CASSQGQGFFWTGANVLTF

V: TRBV21-1
D: NA
size: NA
J: TRBJ2-3
DNA: TGTTTGGCTGTGACTTCTAGCACAGATACGCAGTATTTT
CDR3: CLAVTSSTDTQYF

V: TRBV7-7
D: TRBD2
size: NA
J: TRBJ2-1
DNA: TGTGCTAGCAGCCAGGCCGCTAGCGGGAGCGGTGAGCAGTTCTTC
CDR3: CASSQAASGSGEQFF

V: TRBV27
D: NA
size: NA
J: TRBJ1-2
DNA: TGTGCCAGCAGTTCCCCCGGTTCAGGGGACTATGGCTACACCTTC
CDR3: CASSSPGSGDYGYTF

V: TRBV5-1
D: NA
size: NA
J: TRBJ1-5
DNA: TGCGCCAGCAGCTTGTCGGGGAATCAGCCCCAGCATTTT
CDR3: CASSLSGNQPQHF

V: TRBV18
D: NA
size: NA
J: TRBJ2-1
DNA: TGTGCCAGCTCGCGGCAGGGGGGCTCCTACAATGAGCAGTTCTTC
CDR3: CASSRQGGSYNEQFF

V: TRBV28
D: TRBD1
size: NA
J: TRBJ1-2
DNA: TGTGCCAGCAGTGACAGGGTGAGCTACACCTTC
CDR3: CASSDRVSYTF

V: TRBV6-4
D: NA
size: NA
J: TRBJ2-7
DNA: TGTGCCAGCAGTGAAACACCGGACACCGGTACCTACGAGCAGTACTTC
CDR3: CASSETPDTGTYEQYF

V: TRBV4-1
D: TRBD1
size: many
J: TRBJ1-1
DNA: TGCGCCAGCAGCCAGGCCGGACAGGGATATCGGGAAGCTTTCTTT
CDR3: CASSQAGQGYREAFF

V: TRBV24-1
D: NA
size: NA
J: TRBJ2-3
DNA: TGTGCCACCAGTGTAGGAGGGCCCACAGATACGCAGTATTTT
CDR3: CATSVGGPTDTQYF

V: TRBV19
D: NA
size: NA
J: TRBJ1-4
DNA: TGTGCCAGTCAATCAGTTGCAACTAATGAAAAACTGTTTTTT
CDR3: CASQSVATNEKLFF